A selection of T cell receptor beta chains follows, all from one sample in a study of cytomegalovirus exposure and HLA in healthy donors. Method: immunoSEQ multiplex PCR; TCRdb's copy keeps in-frame clones and lacks some. Among under 170,000 clones listed, 75% to 85% were seen once. The sample was PBMCs. The receptors shown here come from a human donor in good health. The CDR3 runs from the conserved cysteine through the conserved F or W. Fields, in order: D gene, V gene, clone size, J gene, CDR3 DNA, CDR3 protein. The D gene is left open where the match is weak. Not all rows give a size; the values are once, few, many and, for expanded clones, a class.

TRBD2,TRBV6-1,NA,TRBJ2-3,TGTGCCAGCAGTGCAACGGGGGGAAGCACAGATACGCAGTATTTT,CASSATGGSTDTQYF
NA,TRBV7-3,NA,TRBJ1-1,TGTGCCAGCAGCTTCGGGTCAAACACTGAAGCTTTCTTT,CASSFGSNTEAFF
NA,TRBV12-5,NA,TRBJ2-6,TGTGCTAGTGGTTCAGGACTACCAGTGTCTCGGGCCAACGTCCTGACTTTC,CASGSGLPVSRANVLTF
NA,TRBV30,NA,TRBJ2-3,TGTGCCCTGGAGCCAACCACAGATACGCAGTATTTT,CALEPTTDTQYF
TRBD1,TRBV6-4,NA,TRBJ1-6,TGTGCCAACAACCCTACGGGACAGAATAATTCACCCCTCCACTTT,CANNPTGQNNSPLHF
NA,TRBV2,NA,TRBJ2-5,TGTGCCAGCAGTCCTACCCCCTTCCGAGAGACCCAGTACTTC,CASSPTPFRETQYF
NA,TRBV6-5,NA,TRBJ1-2,TGTGCCAGCAGTTACTCGTCAGGAACCTATGGCTACACCTTC,CASSYSSGTYGYTF
TRBD2,TRBV4-3,NA,TRBJ2-3,TGCGCCAGCAGCCAAAGTGCCAGCGGGAGTACAGATACGCAGTATTTT,CASSQSASGSTDTQYF
NA,TRBV7-9,few,TRBJ1-1,TGTGCCAGCAGCCCGAGAGGGACTGAAGCTTTCTTT,CASSPRGTEAFF
NA,TRBV30,NA,TRBJ1-2,TGTGCCTGGAGTGTGGAGAGGGCGTTCCCCTTC,CAWSVERAFPF
NA,TRBV19,NA,TRBJ2-3,TGTGCCAGTAGTATAAAAGAGAGCACAGATACGCAGTATTTT,CASSIKESTDTQYF
NA,TRBV18,NA,TRBJ2-3,TGTGCCAGCTCACCCCCCGGACAGTTCACAGATACGCAGTATTTT,CASSPPGQFTDTQYF
NA,TRBV11-2,NA,TRBJ1-3,TGTGCCAGTGCGACAGGCCCCTCTGGAAACACCATATATTTT,CASATGPSGNTIYF
TRBD1,TRBV9,NA,TRBJ1-3,TGTGCCAGCAGCCCCCAGGGCTCGGACAGGGATAACACCATATATTTT,CASSPQGSDRDNTIYF
TRBD1,TRBV5-4,NA,TRBJ2-7,TGTGCCAGCATTCTTGAGGGGACAGCCTACGAGCAGTACTTC,CASILEGTAYEQYF
TRBD2,TRBV6-5,NA,TRBJ2-7,TGTGCCAGCAGTCGCGGACTAGCGGGAGGCGAGCAGTACTTC,CASSRGLAGGEQYF
TRBD1,TRBV15,NA,TRBJ1-5,TGTGCCACCAGCAGAGAGCAGACAGGGGGAAGCCAGCCCCAGCATTTT,CATSREQTGGSQPQHF
NA,TRBV27,NA,TRBJ2-3,TGTGCCAGCAGGCAGACTTGGGCGGGATTGACCACAGATACGCAGTATTTT,CASRQTWAGLTTDTQYF
TRBD2,TRBV15,NA,TRBJ2-3,TGTGCCACCAGCAGACGACTAGCCAGACCCACAGGCACAGATACGCAGTATTTT,CATSRRLARPTGTDTQYF
NA,TRBV19,NA,TRBJ1-2,TGTGCCAGTAGTATAGAGTCGACAGGCTACTATGGCTACACCTTC,CASSIESTGYYGYTF